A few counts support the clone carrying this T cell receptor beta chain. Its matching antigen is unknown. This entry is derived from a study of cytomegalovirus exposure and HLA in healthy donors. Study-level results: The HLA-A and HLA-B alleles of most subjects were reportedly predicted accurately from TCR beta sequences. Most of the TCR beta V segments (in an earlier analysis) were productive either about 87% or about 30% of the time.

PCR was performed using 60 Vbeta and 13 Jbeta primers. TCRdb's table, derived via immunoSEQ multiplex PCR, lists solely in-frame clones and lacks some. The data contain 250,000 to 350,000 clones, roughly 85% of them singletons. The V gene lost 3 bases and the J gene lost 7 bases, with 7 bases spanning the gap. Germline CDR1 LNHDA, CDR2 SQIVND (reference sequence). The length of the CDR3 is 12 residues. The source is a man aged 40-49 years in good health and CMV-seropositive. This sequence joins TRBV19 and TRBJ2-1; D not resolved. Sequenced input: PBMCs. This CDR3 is CASSIMANEQFF. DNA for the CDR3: TGTGCCAGTAGTATCATGGCAAATGAGCAGTTCTTC.